The next 8 T cell receptor beta chains were all read from a single sample in a study of human T cells and chemical hapten exposure. Via MiXCR, TCRdb re-called the RACE reads, giving one row per CDR3 protein. The sample records 25,000 to 30,000 distinct CDR3 sequences, around a tenth being singletons. Time point: patch test 2, 6 weeks after DPC sensitization. The treatment is: therapeutic diphenylcyclopropenone sensitization with weekly scalp DPC. Material: whole blood, obtained in connection with sensitization to the hapten diphenylcyclopropenone (DPC). These receptors all come from a man aged 25-45 years with alopecia areata. Some clones in this sample may be carry-over from other donors' samples.

This rearrangement joins TRBV4-3 to TRBJ1-5; D remains unclear. The CDR3 runs 13 residues. V lost 0 bases and J 7 bases, leaving 7 bases between the germline ends. The V gene's germline CDR1 is LGHNA and CDR2 YSLEER. CDR3: CASSQDRYQPQHF. The CDR3 coding sequence is TGCGCCAGCAGCCAAGACAGATACCAGCCCCAGCATTTT.

The table lists this clonotype with a few counts. V gene TRBV10-3 combines with J gene TRBJ2-7; 9 bases line up with TRBD1. J was trimmed by 3 bases and V by 10 bases; bases with no gene match: 16. The CDR3 contains 16 residues. Germline CDR1 reads ENHRY; CDR2 reads SYGVKD. CDR3 loop: CATKPQQGAADYEQYF. The CDR3 coding sequence is TGTGCCACCAAACCACAACAGGGGGCGGCTGACTACGAGCAGTACTTC.

V usage is TRBV12-3 or TRBV12-4 and J usage is TRBJ1-6, with D possibly matching TRBD1 (5 bases). V dropped 7 bases and J dropped 8 bases, with 15 bases sitting between them. The CDR3 runs 14 residues. CDR3 in DNA: TGTGCCAGCACCACGAAGAGGGGAGATTCACCCCTCCACTTT. As protein: CASTTKRGDSPLHF.

There are many counts of this clonotype. The chain couples TRBV11-3 to TRBJ2-5; D is unclear. Germline V gene sequence: CDR1 SGHNT, CDR2 YENEEA. Trimming left V 5 bases short and J 3 bases short, with 4 bases between. The CDR3 contains 11 residues. In nucleotides, the CDR3 is TGTGCCAGCAGCATGAAAGAGACCCAGTACTTC. Translation gives CASSMKETQYF.

The chain is built from TRBV12-3 or TRBV12-4 and TRBJ2-5; TRBD1 matches at 8 bases. The CDR3 runs 15 residues. The V gene end was trimmed by 4 bases and the J gene end by 4 bases; junction bases not matched to a gene: 8. CDR3 nucleotide sequence: TGTGCCAGCAGTTCCCCCTGGACAGGGAGAGAGACCCAGTACTTC. Translation: CASSSPWTGRETQYF.

V and J are TRBV27 and TRBJ1-1, with a weak D call TRBD1 (6 bases). Per germline, CDR1 MNHEY and CDR2 SMNVEV (reference sequence). The CDR3 is 16 amino acids. Trimming pared 0 bases from V and 4 bases from J, leaving 15 bases between. CDR3 region: CASSLSLYRVGTEAFF. The CDR3 coding sequence is TGTGCCAGCAGTTTATCCCTTTACAGGGTGGGCACTGAAGCTTTCTTT.

This clonotype has only a few counts. The gene calls are TRBV2 and TRBJ2-1; no reliable D call. This CDR3 region has 13 residues. Looked up from germline, CDR1 is SNHLY and CDR2 is FYNNEI. V gave up 4 bases and J gave up 4 bases, with 8 bases separating them. This CDR3 reads CASSGAYYNEQFF. The CDR3 region has the DNA TGTGCCAGCAGTGGAGCCTATTACAATGAGCAGTTCTTC.

This clonotype appeared many times. This rearrangement joins TRBV5-4 to TRBJ1-5; 9 nucleotides align to TRBD1. The germline gives CDR1 SGHNT, CDR2 YYREEE (reference sequence). The CDR3 is made up of 16 amino acids. Germline trimming cut 3 bases from V and 9 bases from J; bases unmatched to any gene: 13. The CDR3 protein is CASSSTRTGDHPPQHF. The DNA of the CDR3 is TGTGCCAGCAGCTCCACTCGGACAGGGGACCATCCGCCCCAGCATTTT.